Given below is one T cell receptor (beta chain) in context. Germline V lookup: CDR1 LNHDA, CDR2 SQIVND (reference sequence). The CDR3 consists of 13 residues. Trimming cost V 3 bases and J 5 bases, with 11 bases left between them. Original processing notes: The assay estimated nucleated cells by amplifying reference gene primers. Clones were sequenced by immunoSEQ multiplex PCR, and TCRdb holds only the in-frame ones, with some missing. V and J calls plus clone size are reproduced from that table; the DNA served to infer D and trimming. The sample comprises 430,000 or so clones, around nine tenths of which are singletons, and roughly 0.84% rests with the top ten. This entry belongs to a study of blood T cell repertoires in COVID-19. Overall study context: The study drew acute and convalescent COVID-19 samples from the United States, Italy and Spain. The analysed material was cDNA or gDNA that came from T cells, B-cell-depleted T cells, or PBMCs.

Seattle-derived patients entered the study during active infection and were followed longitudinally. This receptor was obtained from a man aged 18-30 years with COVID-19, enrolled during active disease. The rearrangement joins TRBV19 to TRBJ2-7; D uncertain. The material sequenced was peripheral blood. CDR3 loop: CASSMGQVDEQYF. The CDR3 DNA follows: TGTGCCAGTAGTATGGGTCAGGTAGACGAGCAGTACTTC.